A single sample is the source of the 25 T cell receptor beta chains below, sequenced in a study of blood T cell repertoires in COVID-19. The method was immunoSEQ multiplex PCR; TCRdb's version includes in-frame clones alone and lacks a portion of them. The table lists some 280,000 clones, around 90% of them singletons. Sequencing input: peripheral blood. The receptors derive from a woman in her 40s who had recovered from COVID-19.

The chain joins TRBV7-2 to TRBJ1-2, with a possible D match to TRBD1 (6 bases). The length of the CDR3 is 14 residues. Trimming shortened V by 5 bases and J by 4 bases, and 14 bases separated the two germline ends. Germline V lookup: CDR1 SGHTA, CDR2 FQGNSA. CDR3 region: CASSHTGPPYGYTF. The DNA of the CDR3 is TGTGCCAGCAGCCATACAGGGCCTCCCTATGGCTACACCTTC.

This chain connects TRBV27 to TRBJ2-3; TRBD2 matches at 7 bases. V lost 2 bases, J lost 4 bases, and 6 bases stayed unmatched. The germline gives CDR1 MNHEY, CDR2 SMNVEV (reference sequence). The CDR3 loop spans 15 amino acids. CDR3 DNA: TGTGCCAGCAGTTTAGCGGGAGTTGTGTCAGATACGCAGTATTTT. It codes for CASSLAGVVSDTQYF.

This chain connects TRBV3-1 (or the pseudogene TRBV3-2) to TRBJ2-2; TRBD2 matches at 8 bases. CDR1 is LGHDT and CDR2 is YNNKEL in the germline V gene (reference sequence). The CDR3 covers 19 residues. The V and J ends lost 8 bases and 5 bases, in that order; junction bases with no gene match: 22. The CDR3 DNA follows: TGTGCCAGCTCCCCCCTTGACATATGGGGGGCGGGAGGAACCGGGGAGCTGTTTTTT. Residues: CASSPLDIWGAGGTGELFF.

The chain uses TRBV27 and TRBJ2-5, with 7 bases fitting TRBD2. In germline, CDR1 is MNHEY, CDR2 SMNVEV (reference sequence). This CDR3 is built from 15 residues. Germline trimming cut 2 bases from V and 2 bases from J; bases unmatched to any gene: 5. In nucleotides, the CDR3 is TGTGCCAGCAGTTTAAGGCTAGCGGTGCAAGAGACCCAGTACTTC. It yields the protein CASSLRLAVQETQYF.

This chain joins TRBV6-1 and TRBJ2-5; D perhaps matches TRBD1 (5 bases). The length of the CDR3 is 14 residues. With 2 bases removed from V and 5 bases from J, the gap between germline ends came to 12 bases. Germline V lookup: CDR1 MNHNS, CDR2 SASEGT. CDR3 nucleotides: TGTGCCAGCAGTGAAATCGCAAGGGGTGAGACCCAGTACTTC. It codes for CASSEIARGETQYF.

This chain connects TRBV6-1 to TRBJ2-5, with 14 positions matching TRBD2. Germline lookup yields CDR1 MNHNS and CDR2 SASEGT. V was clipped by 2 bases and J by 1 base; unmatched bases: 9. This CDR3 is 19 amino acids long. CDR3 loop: CASSELVSGLAGGQETQYF. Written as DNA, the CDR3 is TGTGCCAGCAGTGAACTCGTTTCCGGACTAGCGGGAGGCCAAGAGACCCAGTACTTC.

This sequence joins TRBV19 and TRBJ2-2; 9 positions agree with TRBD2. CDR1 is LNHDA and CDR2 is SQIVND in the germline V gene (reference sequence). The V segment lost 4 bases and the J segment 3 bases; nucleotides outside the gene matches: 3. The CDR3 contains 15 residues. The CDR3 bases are TGTGCCAGTAGTAAACGCGGGAGGGACACCGGGGAGCTGTTTTTT. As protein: CASSKRGRDTGELFF.

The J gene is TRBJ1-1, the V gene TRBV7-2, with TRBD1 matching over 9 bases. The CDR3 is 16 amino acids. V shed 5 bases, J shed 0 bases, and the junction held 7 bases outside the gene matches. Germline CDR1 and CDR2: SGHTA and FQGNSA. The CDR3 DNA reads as TGTGCCAGCAGCGGGGGGTACAGGGGGCTGAACACTGAAGCTTTCTTT. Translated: CASSGGYRGLNTEAFF.

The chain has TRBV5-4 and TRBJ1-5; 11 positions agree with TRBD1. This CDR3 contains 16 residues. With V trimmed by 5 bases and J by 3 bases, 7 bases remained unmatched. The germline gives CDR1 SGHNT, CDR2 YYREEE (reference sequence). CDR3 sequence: CASRPGQGANNQPQHF. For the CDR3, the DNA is TGTGCCAGCAGACCTGGACAGGGGGCGAACAATCAGCCCCAGCATTTT.

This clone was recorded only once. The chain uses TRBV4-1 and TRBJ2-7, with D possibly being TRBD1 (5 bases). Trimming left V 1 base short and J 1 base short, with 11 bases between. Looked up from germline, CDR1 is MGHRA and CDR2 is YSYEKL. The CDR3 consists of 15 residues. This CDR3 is CASSQVLTGSYEQYF. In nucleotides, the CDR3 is TGCGCCAGCAGCCAAGTCCTCACAGGTTCCTACGAGCAGTACTTC.

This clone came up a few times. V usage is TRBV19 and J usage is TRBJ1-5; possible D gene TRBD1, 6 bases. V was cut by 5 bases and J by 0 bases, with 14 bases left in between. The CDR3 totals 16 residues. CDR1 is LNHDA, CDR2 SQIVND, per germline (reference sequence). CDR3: CASSFQQGYSNQPQHF. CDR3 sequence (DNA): TGTGCCAGTAGTTTTCAACAGGGTTATAGCAATCAGCCCCAGCATTTT. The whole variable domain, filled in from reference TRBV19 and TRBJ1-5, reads DGGITQSPKYLFRKEGQNVTLSCEQNLNHDAMYWYRQDPGQGLRLIYYSQIVNDFQKGDIAEGYSVSREKKESFPLTVTSAQKNPTAFYLCASSFQQGYSNQPQHFGDGTRLSIL.

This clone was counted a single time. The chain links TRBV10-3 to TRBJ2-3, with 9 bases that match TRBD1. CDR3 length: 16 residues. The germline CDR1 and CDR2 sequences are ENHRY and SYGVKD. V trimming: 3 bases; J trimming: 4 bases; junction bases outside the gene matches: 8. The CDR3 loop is CAISETAGQGPDTQYF. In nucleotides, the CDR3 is TGTGCCATCAGTGAAACCGCGGGACAGGGCCCAGATACGCAGTATTTT.

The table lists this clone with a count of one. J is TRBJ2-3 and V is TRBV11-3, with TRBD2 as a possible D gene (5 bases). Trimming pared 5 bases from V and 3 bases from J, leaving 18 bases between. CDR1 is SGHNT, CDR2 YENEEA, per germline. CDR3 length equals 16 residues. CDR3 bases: TGTGCCAGCAGCCTACGTAGAGGGCTGACGACAGATACGCAGTATTTT. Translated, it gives CASSLRRGLTTDTQYF.

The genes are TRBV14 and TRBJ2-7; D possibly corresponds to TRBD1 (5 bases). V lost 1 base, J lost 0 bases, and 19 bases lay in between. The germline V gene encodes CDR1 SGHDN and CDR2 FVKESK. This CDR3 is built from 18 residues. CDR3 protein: CASSQGPGRTSYSYEQYF. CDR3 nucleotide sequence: TGTGCCAGCAGCCAAGGGCCAGGGCGGACGAGCTACTCCTACGAGCAGTACTTC.

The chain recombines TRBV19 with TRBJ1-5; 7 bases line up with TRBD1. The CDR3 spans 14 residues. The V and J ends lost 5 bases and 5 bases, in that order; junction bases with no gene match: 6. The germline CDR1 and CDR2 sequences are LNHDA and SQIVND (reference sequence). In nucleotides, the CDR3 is TGTGCCAGTAGTTCACGGACAGGTTATCAGCCCCAGCATTTT. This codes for CASSSRTGYQPQHF.

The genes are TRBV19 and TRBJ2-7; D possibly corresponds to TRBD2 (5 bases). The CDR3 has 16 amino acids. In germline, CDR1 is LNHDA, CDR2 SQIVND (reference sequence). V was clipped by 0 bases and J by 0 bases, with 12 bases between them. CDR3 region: CASSIEVSGSSYEQYF. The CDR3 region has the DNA TGTGCCAGTAGTATAGAAGTCAGCGGCAGCTCCTACGAGCAGTACTTC.

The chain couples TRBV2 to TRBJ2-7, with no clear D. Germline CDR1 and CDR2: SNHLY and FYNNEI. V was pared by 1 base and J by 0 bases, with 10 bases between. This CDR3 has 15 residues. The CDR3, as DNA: TGTGCCAGCAGTGAAGAAAGTCCGGTCTCCTACGAGCAGTACTTC. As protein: CASSEESPVSYEQYF. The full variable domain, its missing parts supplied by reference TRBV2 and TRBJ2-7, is EPEVTQTPSHQVTQMGQEVILRCVPISNHLYFYWYRQILGQKVEFLVSFYNNEISEKSEIFDDQFSVERPDGSNFTLKIRSTKLEDSAMYFCASSEESPVSYEQYFGPGTRLTVT.

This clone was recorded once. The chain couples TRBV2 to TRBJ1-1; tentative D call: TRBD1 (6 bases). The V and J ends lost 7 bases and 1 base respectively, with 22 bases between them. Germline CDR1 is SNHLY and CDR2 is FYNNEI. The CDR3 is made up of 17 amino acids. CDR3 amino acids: CASILNGGLRANTEAFF. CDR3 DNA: TGTGCCAGCATCCTAAACGGGGGGCTTCGGGCGAACACTGAAGCTTTCTTT.

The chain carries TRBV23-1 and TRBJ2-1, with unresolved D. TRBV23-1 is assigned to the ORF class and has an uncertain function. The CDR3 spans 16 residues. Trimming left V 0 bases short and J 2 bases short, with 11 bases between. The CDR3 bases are TGCGCCAGCAGTCAATCGGCTAGGTTCGCCTACAATGAGCAGTTCTTC. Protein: CASSQSARFAYNEQFF.

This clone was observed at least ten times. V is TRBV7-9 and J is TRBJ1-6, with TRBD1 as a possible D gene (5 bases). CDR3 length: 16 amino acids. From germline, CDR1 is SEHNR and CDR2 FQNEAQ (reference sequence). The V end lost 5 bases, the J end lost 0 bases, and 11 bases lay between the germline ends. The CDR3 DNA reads TGTGCCAGCAGCCAACAGGCCAGCTCCTATAATTCACCCCTCCACTTT. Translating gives CASSQQASSYNSPLHF.

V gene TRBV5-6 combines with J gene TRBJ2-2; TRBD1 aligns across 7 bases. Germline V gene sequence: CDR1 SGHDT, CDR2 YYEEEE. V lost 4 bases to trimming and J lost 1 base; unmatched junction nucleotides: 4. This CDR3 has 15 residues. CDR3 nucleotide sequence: TGTGCCAGCAGCCGCCGGGACAGGAACACCGGGGAGCTGTTTTTT. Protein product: CASSRRDRNTGELFF.

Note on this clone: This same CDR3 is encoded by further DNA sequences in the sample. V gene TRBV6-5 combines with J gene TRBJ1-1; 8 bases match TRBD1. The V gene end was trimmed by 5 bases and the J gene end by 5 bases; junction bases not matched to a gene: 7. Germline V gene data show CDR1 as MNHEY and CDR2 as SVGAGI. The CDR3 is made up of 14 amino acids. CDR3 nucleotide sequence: TGTGCCAGCAGTACCGGACAGGGTAATACTGAAGCTTTCTTT. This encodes CASSTGQGNTEAFF.

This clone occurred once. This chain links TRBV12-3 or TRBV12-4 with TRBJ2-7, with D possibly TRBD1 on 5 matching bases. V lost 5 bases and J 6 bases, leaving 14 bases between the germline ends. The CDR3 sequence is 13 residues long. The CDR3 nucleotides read TGTGCCAGCAGTCCTCAAGGGGTGAGCGAGCAGTACTTC. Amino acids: CASSPQGVSEQYF.

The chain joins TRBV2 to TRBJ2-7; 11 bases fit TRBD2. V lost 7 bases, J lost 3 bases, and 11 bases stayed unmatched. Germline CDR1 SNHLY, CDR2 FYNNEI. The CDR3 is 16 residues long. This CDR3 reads CASKLSGGTSGYEQYF. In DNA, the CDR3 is TGTGCCAGCAAGTTGAGTGGAGGGACTAGCGGCTACGAGCAGTACTTC.

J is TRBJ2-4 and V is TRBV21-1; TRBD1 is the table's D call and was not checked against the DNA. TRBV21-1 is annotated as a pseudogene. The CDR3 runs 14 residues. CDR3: CARTQGIGKNIQYF. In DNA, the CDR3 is TGTGCCAGAACACAGGGGATTGGGAAAAACATTCAGTACTTC.